What follows are 32 T cell receptor beta chains derived from one specimen sequenced in a study of molecular identifiers for immune sequencing clone quantification. Using its own MiXCR run on the PCR reads, TCRdb lists one record per CDR3 protein. There are about 320,000 distinct CDR3 sequences in the sample; roughly a quarter occur only once, and 0.65% to 0.75% lies in the top ten. Sequences were obtained from naive CD8+ T cells from blood, with Jurkat cell RNA spiked in. Described subset: FACS-sorted CD8+CD4-CCR7+CD45RA+ naive T cells. The source of these receptors is a human donor in good health. Some libraries in this study had Jurkat cell RNA spiked in.

This clonotype was recorded many times. The chain recombines TRBV5-1 with TRBJ2-7; no clear D gene. Germline CDR1 SGHRS, CDR2 YFSETQ. Trimming left V 2 bases short and J 2 bases short, with 8 bases between. The CDR3 is made up of 13 amino acids. CDR3 coding DNA: TGCGCCAGCAGCTTAGAACAGACCTACGAGCAGTACTTC. Protein sequence: CASSLEQTYEQYF.

Concerning this clonotype itself: This may come from a read error, since a much larger clone is one base off. The DNA is omitted, as the CDR3 cannot be located on it reliably, and the CDR3 follows TCRdb's listing. This chain connects TRBV6-2 or TRBV6-3 to TRBJ2-7; the table's TRBD1 call for D was not verified on the DNA. The CDR3 numbers 11 amino acids, ends counted. Germline V gene data show CDR1 as MNHEY and CDR2 as SVGEGT. CDR3 residues: CATGYPCEQYF.

This clonotype was counted ten times or more. The chain carries TRBV5-1 and TRBJ1-2; TRBD1 is a possible D gene (5 bases). Germline CDR1 SGHRS, CDR2 YFSETQ. The CDR3 loop spans 15 amino acids. The V gene lost 5 bases and the J gene lost 0 bases, with 14 bases spanning the gap. In nucleotides, the CDR3 is TGCGCCAGCAGTTCCACAGGAGTAACTAACTATGGCTACACCTTC. This sequence encodes CASSSTGVTNYGYTF.

The sample holds many counts of this clonotype. The gene calls are TRBV4-3 and TRBJ2-3, with D possibly TRBD2 on 6 matching bases. This CDR3 contains 15 residues. The V gene lost 3 bases and the J gene lost 0 bases, with 10 bases spanning the gap. The germline CDR1 and CDR2 sequences are LGHNA and YSLEER. The CDR3 bases are TGCGCCAGCAGCCAGACTAGTCCTAGCACAGATACGCAGTATTTT. Amino acid sequence: CASSQTSPSTDTQYF.

This clonotype was observed a handful of times. The chain employs TRBV19 and TRBJ2-7; D not certain. Trimming left V 0 bases short and J 6 bases short, with 9 bases between. This CDR3 is built from 13 residues. Germline V gene sequence: CDR1 LNHDA, CDR2 SQIVND (reference sequence). CDR3 sequence reads: CASSIDLGSEQYF. CDR3 nucleotide sequence: TGTGCCAGTAGTATAGATCTTGGTAGCGAGCAGTACTTC.

In this sample, this clonotype turned up many times. The gene calls are TRBV29-1 and TRBJ2-1, with a possible D match to TRBD2 (7 bases). The V gene's germline CDR1 is SQVTM and CDR2 ANQGSEA. V lost 6 bases to trimming and J lost 1 base, with 28 bases between them. The CDR3 is 19 residues long. CDR3 loop: CSVGGRDNTWGKSYNEQFF. CDR3 bases: TGCAGCGTGGGGGGGCGGGATAATACCTGGGGCAAGTCCTACAATGAGCAGTTCTTC.

Only a few counts were recorded for this clonotype. J is TRBJ2-7 and V is TRBV28, with D tentatively TRBD2 (5 bases). CDR1 is MDHEN, CDR2 SYDVKM, per germline. The CDR3 has 16 amino acids. V was clipped by 5 bases and J by 1 base, with 18 bases between them. CDR3 residues: CASSPTFASLSYEQYF. DNA for the CDR3: TGTGCCAGCAGTCCCACGTTCGCTAGCCTATCCTACGAGCAGTACTTC.

The chain carries TRBV7-9 and TRBJ1-1; D gene ambiguous. There are 15 residues in the CDR3. V was clipped by 1 base and J by 1 base, with 10 bases between them. CDR1 is SEHNR, CDR2 FQNEAQ, per germline (reference sequence). CDR3 DNA sequence: TGTGCCAGCAGCTTAGATTCGTGGCAGAACACTGAAGCTTTCTTT. Protein: CASSLDSWQNTEAFF.

This clonotype came up many times. V is TRBV30 and J is TRBJ1-1; D remains ambiguous. This CDR3 has 13 residues. V gave up 1 base and J gave up 1 base, with 7 bases separating them. Germline values: CDR1 GTSNPN, CDR2 SVGIG (reference sequence). The CDR3 protein is CAWSDLSNTEAFF. In DNA form, the CDR3 reads TGTGCCTGGAGTGATCTTTCGAACACTGAAGCTTTCTTT.

This clonotype turned up a few times. The rearrangement joins TRBV12-3 or TRBV12-4 to TRBJ1-5; 8 positions match TRBD1. The V and J ends lost 4 bases and 5 bases, in that order; junction bases with no gene match: 10. CDR3 length equals 16 residues. The CDR3 here is CASSSGTGFADQPQHF. For the CDR3, the DNA is TGTGCCAGCAGTTCCGGGACAGGCTTTGCAGATCAGCCCCAGCATTTT.

This clonotype was detected a few times. For the CDR3, the DNA is TGTGCCAGCAGTTTATTTGCGGGCACAGATACGCAGTATTTT. It is translated as CASSLFAGTDTQYF. The gene calls are TRBV27 and TRBJ2-3; no firm D call. The CDR3 length is 14 residues. Germline CDR1 and CDR2: MNHEY and SMNVEV (reference sequence). Trimming removed 1 base from V and 1 base from J, with 6 bases in between.

The chain combines TRBV7-6 with TRBJ2-5, with unresolved D. This CDR3 has 14 residues. Germline CDR1 is SGHVS and CDR2 is FNYEAQ. Trimming took 5 bases from V and 2 from J, leaving 12 bases between them. CDR3 in DNA: TGTGCCAGCAGCAACAGTGCCTGGCAAGAGACCCAGTACTTC. It is translated as CASSNSAWQETQYF.

This clonotype was seen many times. The chain links TRBV7-9 to TRBJ1-1; the match to TRBD1 covers 10 bases. V dropped 6 bases and J dropped 5; count of bases not matched to a gene: 6. CDR1 and CDR2 from the germline V gene are SEHNR and FQNEAQ (reference sequence). The CDR3 covers 14 residues. DNA of the CDR3: TGTGCCAGCAGGTGGGACAGGGGAGGTACTGAAGCTTTCTTT. It translates to CASRWDRGGTEAFF.

The CDR3 DNA reads TGTGCCAGCAGCTTCTTTAGGGGACAGGGTCCCCACGAGCAGTACTTC. This codes for CASSFFRGQGPHEQYF. The chain recombines TRBV7-6 with TRBJ2-7, with 9 bases matching TRBD1. The junction had 11 bases not matched to a gene; V was cut back by 3 bases and J by 5 bases. Germline V gene sequence: CDR1 SGHVS, CDR2 FNYEAQ. The CDR3 spans 16 residues. Combining the CDR3 with reference TRBV7-6 and TRBJ2-7 gives the whole variable domain GAGVSQSPRYKVTKRGQDVALRCDPISGHVSLYWYRQALGQGPEFLTYFNYEAQQDKSGLPNDRFSAERPEGSISTLTIQRTEQRDSAMYRCASSFFRGQGPHEQYFGPGTRLTVT.

Turning to this clonotype: A much bigger clone sits one base away, suggesting this may be a read error. This chain links TRBV9 with TRBJ2-7; D perhaps matches TRBD2 (6 bases). Germline V lookup: CDR1 SGDLS, CDR2 YYNGEE. The CDR3 runs to 13 residues. Trimming stripped 4 bases from V and 3 bases from J, with 11 bases between. The CDR3 loop reads CASSRIGSYEQYF. The CDR3 bases are TGTGCCAGCAGCCGAATCGGGAGCTACGAGCAGTACTTC.

This clonotype was seen at least ten times. The chain couples TRBV29-1 to TRBJ2-7; perhaps TRBD2 as D (5 bases). In germline, CDR1 is SQVTM, CDR2 ANQGSEA. Trimming pared 4 bases from V and 0 bases from J, leaving 19 bases between. The CDR3 is 16 residues long. This chain's CDR3 is CSVVRLARESSYEQYF. CDR3 nucleotide sequence: TGCAGCGTTGTTCGTCTCGCTAGGGAGAGCTCCTACGAGCAGTACTTC.

This clonotype occurred many times. The rearrangement links TRBV6-1 to TRBJ2-2; no clear D gene. This CDR3 is built from 14 residues. CDR1 and CDR2 from the germline V gene are MNHNS and SASEGT. V dropped 3 bases and J dropped 3 bases, with 8 bases sitting between them. DNA of the CDR3: TGTGCCAGCAGTGAGTTTGCTTACACCGGGGAGCTGTTTTTT. This sequence encodes CASSEFAYTGELFF.

On this clonotype: This may be a read error, as it is one base from a much larger clone. The CDR3 DNA reads TGTGCCAGCACCCTTGGCTCGGGCAGCACAGATATGCAGTATTTT. This translates into CASTLGSGSTDMQYF. The rearrangement links TRBV28 to TRBJ2-3; D remains ambiguous. Germline-derived CDR1 and CDR2 are MDHEN and SYDVKM. CDR3 length equals 15 residues.

J is TRBJ2-3 and V is TRBV7-9, with 13 bases fitting TRBD2. From germline, CDR1 is SEHNR and CDR2 FQNEAQ (reference sequence). The CDR3 has 17 residues. The V segment lost 1 base and the J segment 2 bases; nucleotides outside the gene matches: 3. CDR3 protein: CASSLGTSGGYTDTQYF. The CDR3 DNA follows: TGTGCCAGCAGCTTAGGGACTAGCGGGGGATACACAGATACGCAGTATTTT.

This clonotype turned up a few times. V gene TRBV30 combines with J gene TRBJ2-5, with unresolved D. The CDR3 consists of 13 residues. Germline CDR1 is GTSNPN and CDR2 is SVGIG (reference sequence). Deletions cut 5 bases from V and 5 bases from J, with 15 bases between. Written as DNA, the CDR3 is TGTGCCTGGTTTGTTGGCGGTCGGGAGACCCAGTACTTC. This sequence encodes CAWFVGGRETQYF.

With respect to this clonotype: Given a much more abundant clone one base away, this may be a read error. This chain connects TRBV12-3 or TRBV12-4 to TRBJ2-3; 8 nucleotides align to TRBD1. V shed 7 bases, J shed 8 bases, and the junction held 14 bases outside the gene matches. This CDR3 contains 15 residues. The CDR3 DNA follows: TGTGCCAGCAACCGGTACGACAGGGGTAATGGTACGCAGTATTTT. It specifies CASNRYDRGNGTQYF.

The V call is TRBV6-2 or TRBV6-3, the J call TRBJ1-1; D not certain. V lost 6 bases, J lost 1 base, and 18 bases lay in between. Per germline, CDR1 MNHEY and CDR2 SVGEGT. The CDR3 is made up of 16 amino acids. Here the CDR3 reads CASSTPVDNPNTEAFF. The CDR3 coding sequence is TGTGCCAGCAGCACTCCCGTCGACAACCCGAACACTGAAGCTTTCTTT.

For this clonotype: An end of the junction differs from the germline gene, which may be a read error. V usage is TRBV6-2 or TRBV6-3 and J usage is TRBJ2-6; a weak D match, TRBD1 (5 bases). This CDR3 has 15 residues. Germline assignment: CDR1 MNHEY and CDR2 SVGEGT. The CDR3 DNA reads TGTGCCAGCAGTTACTCGGGGTTTGGGGCCAACGTCCTGCCTTTC. Translating it yields CASSYSGFGANVLPF.

This clonotype was counted at least ten times. The J gene is TRBJ2-5, the V gene TRBV27; 7 bases agree with TRBD2. Germline CDR1 and CDR2: MNHEY and SMNVEV (reference sequence). This CDR3 is built from 15 residues. The V and J ends lost 2 bases and 5 bases, in that order; junction bases with no gene match: 8. CDR3 DNA: TGTGCCAGCAGTTTAGGCCCGGGACTACTGGAGACCCAGTACTTC. Its translation: CASSLGPGLLETQYF.

The chain carries TRBV9 and TRBJ2-1; 8 bases map to TRBD2. V gave up 1 base and J gave up 2 bases; unmatched junction bases: 8. Germline CDR1 reads SGDLS; CDR2 reads YYNGEE. This CDR3 contains 17 residues. This chain's CDR3 is CASSVCAAGVTYNEQFF. The CDR3 DNA is TGTGCCAGCAGCGTATGTGCAGCGGGAGTAACCTACAATGAGCAGTTCTTC.

The chain recombines TRBV5-6 with TRBJ2-3; the D gene is possibly TRBD1 (6 bases). Deletions cut 0 bases from V and 5 bases from J, with 13 bases between. Germline-derived CDR1 and CDR2 are SGHDT and YYEEEE. The CDR3 length is 15 residues. The CDR3 loop is CASSLASGGQDTQYF. The CDR3 nucleotides read TGTGCCAGCAGCTTGGCCTCTGGGGGCCAAGATACGCAGTATTTT.

The chain is built from TRBV4-3 and TRBJ2-3; 8 nucleotides line up with TRBD2. V was pared by 3 bases and J by 2 bases, with 7 bases of the junction left unmatched. This CDR3 contains 16 residues. CDR1 LGHNA and CDR2 YSLEER come from the germline V gene. CDR3 DNA sequence: TGCGCCAGCAGCCAGAGAGACGGGGGGGCCACAGATACGCAGTATTTT. This codes for CASSQRDGGATDTQYF.

This clonotype was counted once. Germline is not matched at one junction end, which may reflect a read error. The genes are TRBV27 and TRBJ2-7; 7 bases fit TRBD1. This CDR3 spans 12 amino acids. Germline V lookup: CDR1 MNHEY, CDR2 SMNVEV (reference sequence). The CDR3 nucleotides are TGTGCCAGCAGCACGACAGGGTACGGGCAGTACTTC. Encoded protein: CASSTTGYGQYF.

The chain joins TRBV5-4 to TRBJ1-4, with D perhaps matching TRBD1 (5 bases). Germline CDR1 reads SGHNT; CDR2 reads YYREEE (reference sequence). The ends were cut back, 4 bases at V and 4 bases at J, with 11 bases in the middle. This CDR3 contains 14 residues. The CDR3 protein is CASSKTEDNEKLFF. For the CDR3, the DNA is TGTGCCAGCAGCAAGACAGAAGATAATGAAAAACTGTTTTTT.

This clonotype was picked up many times. The rearrangement joins TRBV9 to TRBJ2-3; D unresolved. V lost 0 bases and J lost 2, with 10 bases in between. CDR1 is SGDLS, CDR2 YYNGEE, per germline. The CDR3 consists of 15 residues. This CDR3 is CASSVDRINTDTQYF. CDR3 in DNA: TGTGCCAGCAGCGTAGACAGAATTAACACAGATACGCAGTATTTT.

The chain links TRBV28 to TRBJ2-7, with D uncertain. The CDR3 runs to 14 residues. CDR1 and CDR2 from the germline V gene are MDHEN and SYDVKM. Trimming shortened V by 4 bases and J by 0 bases, and 10 bases separated the two germline ends. The CDR3 sequence: CASSSRLNSYEQYF. The DNA of the CDR3 is TGTGCCAGCAGTTCCCGACTGAACTCCTACGAGCAGTACTTC.

The chain carries TRBV3-1 and TRBJ2-3, with D hard to call. The germline CDR1 and CDR2 sequences are LGHDT and YNNKEL (reference sequence). The CDR3 sequence is 13 residues long. The V end lost 0 bases, the J end lost 2 bases, and 3 bases lay between the germline ends. The chain's CDR3 is CASSQEFTDTQYF. CDR3 DNA sequence: TGTGCCAGCAGCCAAGAATTCACAGATACGCAGTATTTT.